This TCR beta chain comes out of a study of cytomegalovirus exposure and HLA in healthy donors. Overall study results and limits: Within the approximately 120 validation repertoires, first-cohort TCR clusters tended to co-occur, according to a later analysis.

Turning to this clone: Antigen specificity is unknown.

CDR3 length: 14 amino acids. The V gene's germline CDR1 is SEHNR and CDR2 FQNEAQ (reference sequence). The ends lost 5 bases at V and 5 bases at J; junction bases unmatched: 7. The repertoire was sequenced with immunoSEQ multiplex PCR; TCRdb's copy has only in-frame clones and lacks some. The profile shows about 260,000 clones, about nine tenths of them singletons. The sample consisted of PBMCs. The source is a woman aged 30 to 39 in good health and CMV-seronegative. The chain uses TRBV7-9 and TRBJ2-7, with 9 nucleotides matching TRBD1. CDR3 bases: TGTGCCAGCAGCATCGGACAGGGGACCCACGAGCAGTACTTC. This gives the protein CASSIGQGTHEQYF. Variable domain in full (rest from reference TRBV7-9 and TRBJ2-7): DTGVSQNPRHKITKRGQNVTFRCDPISEHNRLYWYRQTLGQGPEFLTYFQNEAQLEKSRLLSDRFSAERPKGSFSTLEIQRTEQGDSAMYLCASSIGQGTHEQYFGPGTRLTVT.